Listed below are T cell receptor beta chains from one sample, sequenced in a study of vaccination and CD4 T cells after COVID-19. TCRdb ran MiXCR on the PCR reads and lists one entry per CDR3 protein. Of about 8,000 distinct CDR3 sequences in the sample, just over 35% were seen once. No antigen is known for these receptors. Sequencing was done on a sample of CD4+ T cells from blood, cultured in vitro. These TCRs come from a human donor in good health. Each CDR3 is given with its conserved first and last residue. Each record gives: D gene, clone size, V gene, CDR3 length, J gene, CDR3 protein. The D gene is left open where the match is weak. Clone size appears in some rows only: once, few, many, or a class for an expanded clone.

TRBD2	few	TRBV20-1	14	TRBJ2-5	CSARTTGGMETQYF
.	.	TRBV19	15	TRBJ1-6	CASSPRTGVSSPLHF
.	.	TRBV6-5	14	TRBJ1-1	CASSYWDGNTEAFF
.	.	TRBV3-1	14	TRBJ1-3	CASSQTYSGNTIYF
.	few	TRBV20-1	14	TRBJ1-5	CSGKAGNSNQPQHF
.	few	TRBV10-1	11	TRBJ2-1	CASSGDNEQFF
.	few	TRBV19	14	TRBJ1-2	CASSNLGRNYGYTF
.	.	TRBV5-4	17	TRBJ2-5	CASSLAGRAHHQETQYF
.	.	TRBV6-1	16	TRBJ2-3	CASSASGVPRTDTQYF
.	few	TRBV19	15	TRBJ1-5	CASSMGSTGSGPQHF
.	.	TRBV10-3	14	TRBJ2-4	CAISDPGRGNIQYF
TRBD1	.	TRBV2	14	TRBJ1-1	CASSWETGGTEAFF
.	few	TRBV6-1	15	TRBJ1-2	CASSEALGPNYGYTF
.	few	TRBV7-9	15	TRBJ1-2	CASSRTGGWDYGYTF
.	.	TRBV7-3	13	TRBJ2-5	CASSLAGGETQYF
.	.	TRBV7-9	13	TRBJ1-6	CASSLPYNSPLHF
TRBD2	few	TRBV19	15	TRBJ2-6	CATSSAGAGANVLTF
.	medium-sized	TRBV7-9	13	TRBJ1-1	CASSLLGDTEAFF
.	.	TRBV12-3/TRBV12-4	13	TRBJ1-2	CASSFTGGDGYTF
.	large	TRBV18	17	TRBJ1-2	CASSPPGSSVPLYGYTF
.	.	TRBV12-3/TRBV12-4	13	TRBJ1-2	CASSSEGNYGYTF
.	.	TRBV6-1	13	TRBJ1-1	CASRITWGTEAFF
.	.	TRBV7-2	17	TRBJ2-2	CASSQEATGFNTGELFF
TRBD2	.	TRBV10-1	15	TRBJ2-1	CASSPRLAGDNEQFF
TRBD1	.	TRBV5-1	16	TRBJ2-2	CASQTGTGEMVGELFF
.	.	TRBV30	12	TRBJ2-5	CAWRPLEETQYF
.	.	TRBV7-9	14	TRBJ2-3	CASSLLISGLGVYF
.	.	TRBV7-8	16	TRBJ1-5	CASSLGGGGRSQPQHF
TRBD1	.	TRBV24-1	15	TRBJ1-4	CATSDLGGDREKLFF
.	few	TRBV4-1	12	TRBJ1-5	CASSQEGQPQHF
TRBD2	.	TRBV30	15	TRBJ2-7	CAWRTSGAPSYEQYF
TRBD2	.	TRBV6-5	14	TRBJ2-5	CASSYRGGEETQYF
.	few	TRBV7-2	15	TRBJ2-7	CASSSDYRSSYEQYF
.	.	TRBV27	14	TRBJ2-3	CASHHHRVTDTQYF
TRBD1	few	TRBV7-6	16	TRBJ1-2	CASSSRTGGDHYGYTF
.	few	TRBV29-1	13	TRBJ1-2	CSVPRQGGYGYTF
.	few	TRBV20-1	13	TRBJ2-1	CSAPRGARDEQFF
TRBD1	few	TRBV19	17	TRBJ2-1	CASSMTADRARFYEQFF
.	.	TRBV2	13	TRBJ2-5	CASSELLEETQYF
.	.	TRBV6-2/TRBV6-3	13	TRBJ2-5	CASSSQGQETQYF
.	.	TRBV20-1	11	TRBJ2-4	CSARDINIQYF
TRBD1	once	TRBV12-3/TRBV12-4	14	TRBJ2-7	CASSRWGTADEQCF
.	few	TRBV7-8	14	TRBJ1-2	CASSAGQRENGYTF
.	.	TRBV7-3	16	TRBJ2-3	CASSLNLAGSTDTQYF
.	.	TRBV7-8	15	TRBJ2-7	CASSLEVSTTYEQYF